Listed below are T cell receptor beta chains from one sample, sequenced in a study of human T cells and chemical hapten exposure. TCRdb re-analysed the RACE reads in MiXCR, keeping a single row per CDR3 protein. The sample has 80,000 to 100,000 distinct CDR3 sequences; under 14% are singletons. The source material was whole blood, sampled in connection with sensitization to the hapten diphenylcyclopropenone (DPC). These receptors were collected from a woman aged 60-75 years with alopecia areata. Some clones in this sample may be carry-over from other donors' samples. Both conserved end residues are part of each CDR3. A D gene is named only where the DNA matches it firmly. The size of a clone is reported for some rows only, either as once, few or many, or as a class for expanded clones.

j_call: TRBJ2-1; v_call: TRBV18; clone_size: .; d_call: TRBD1; cdr3_aa: CASSPFRRGTGVYNEQFF; cdr3_nt: TGTGCCAGCTCACCTTTCCGCCGGGGGACAGGGGTGTACAATGAGCAGTTCTTC
j_call: TRBJ1-1; v_call: TRBV9; clone_size: .; d_call: .; cdr3_aa: CASSPIGGWAEAFF; cdr3_nt: TGTGCCAGCAGCCCCATCGGAGGGTGGGCTGAAGCTTTCTTT
j_call: TRBJ1-2; v_call: TRBV10-3; clone_size: many; d_call: .; cdr3_aa: CAISHEGNYGYTF; cdr3_nt: TGTGCCATCAGTCACGAGGGAAACTATGGCTACACCTTC
j_call: TRBJ2-3; v_call: TRBV7-3; clone_size: .; d_call: TRBD2; cdr3_aa: CASSPGTRSDTQYF; cdr3_nt: TGTGCCAGCAGCCCCGGGACTAGATCAGATACGCAGTATTTT
j_call: TRBJ2-2; v_call: TRBV25-1; clone_size: once; d_call: .; cdr3_aa: CASRWGRGTGELFF; cdr3_nt: TGTGCCAGCAGGTGGGGTCGCGGGACCGGGGAGCTGTTTTTT
j_call: TRBJ1-2; v_call: TRBV12-3/TRBV12-4; clone_size: many; d_call: .; cdr3_aa: CASSFEDYGYTF; cdr3_nt: TGTGCCAGCAGTTTTGAAGACTATGGCTACACCTTC
j_call: TRBJ1-1; v_call: TRBV29-1; clone_size: once; d_call: .; cdr3_aa: CSVEGSGTEAFF; cdr3_nt: TGCAGCGTTGAAGGGTCTGGGACTGAAGCTTTCTTT
j_call: TRBJ1-2; v_call: TRBV20-1; clone_size: few; d_call: .; cdr3_aa: CSARGGGYGYTF; cdr3_nt: TGCAGTGCTCGTGGAGGGGGCTATGGCTACACCTTC
j_call: TRBJ2-7; v_call: TRBV15; clone_size: .; d_call: .; cdr3_aa: CATSSAAGYEQYF; cdr3_nt: TGTGCCACCAGCAGTGCGGCGGGTTACGAGCAGTACTTC
j_call: TRBJ2-7; v_call: TRBV29-1; clone_size: few; d_call: .; cdr3_aa: CSVELPSYEQYF; cdr3_nt: TGCAGCGTCGAACTACCTTCCTACGAGCAGTACTTC
j_call: TRBJ2-1; v_call: TRBV24-1; clone_size: .; d_call: TRBD1; cdr3_aa: CATSGRPGQGSYNEQFF; cdr3_nt: TGTGCCACCAGTGGTAGGCCGGGACAGGGCTCCTACAATGAGCAGTTCTTC
j_call: TRBJ1-2; v_call: TRBV5-1; clone_size: many; d_call: .; cdr3_aa: CASSLDFYGYTF; cdr3_nt: TGCGCCAGCAGCTTGGATTTCTATGGCTACACCTTC
j_call: TRBJ2-5; v_call: TRBV19; clone_size: many; d_call: .; cdr3_aa: CASSRQQTGASQETQYF; cdr3_nt: TGTGCCAGTAGCCGGCAACAGACAGGAGCCTCCCAAGAGACCCAGTACTTC
j_call: TRBJ1-2; v_call: TRBV10-3; clone_size: many; d_call: TRBD1; cdr3_aa: CAISLQGAGSGYTF; cdr3_nt: TGTGCCATCTCCCTACAGGGGGCCGGCTCTGGCTACACCTTC
j_call: TRBJ2-3; v_call: TRBV4-1; clone_size: many; d_call: TRBD2; cdr3_aa: CASSQVLAGSSTDTQYF; cdr3_nt: TGCGCCAGCAGCCAAGTTTTAGCGGGGAGTAGCACAGATACGCAGTATTTT
j_call: TRBJ2-3; v_call: TRBV6-6; clone_size: .; d_call: TRBD2; cdr3_aa: CASGEAGGPRGTQYF; cdr3_nt: TGTGCCAGCGGAGAAGCGGGGGGGCCCCGGGGTACGCAGTATTTT
j_call: TRBJ1-5; v_call: TRBV7-9; clone_size: many; d_call: .; cdr3_aa: CASSLAQGQPQHF; cdr3_nt: TGTGCCAGCAGCTTAGCCCAGGGTCAGCCCCAGCATTTT
j_call: TRBJ1-2; v_call: TRBV2; clone_size: .; d_call: .; cdr3_aa: CASIPAWGAFGYTF; cdr3_nt: TGTGCCAGCATCCCCGCTTGGGGCGCTTTTGGCTACACCTTC
j_call: TRBJ1-1; v_call: TRBV12-3/TRBV12-4; clone_size: many; d_call: .; cdr3_aa: CASNPGFITEAFF; cdr3_nt: TGTGCCAGCAACCCAGGGTTTATCACTGAAGCTTTCTTT
j_call: TRBJ2-1; v_call: TRBV27; clone_size: .; d_call: TRBD2; cdr3_aa: CASSLDPGLVGGADEQFF; cdr3_nt: TGTGCCAGCAGTCTAGACCCGGGACTAGTGGGGGGTGCGGATGAGCAGTTCTTC
j_call: TRBJ2-5; v_call: TRBV7-2; clone_size: many; d_call: .; cdr3_aa: CASSPSSGTQYF; cdr3_nt: TGTGCCAGCAGCCCCTCCTCCGGGACCCAGTACTTC
j_call: TRBJ1-6; v_call: TRBV6-2/TRBV6-3; clone_size: .; d_call: .; cdr3_aa: CASSWNYNSPLHF; cdr3_nt: TGTGCCAGCAGTTGGAATTATAATTCACCCCTCCACTTT
j_call: TRBJ1-4; v_call: TRBV7-9; clone_size: many; d_call: TRBD1; cdr3_aa: CASSLDREVEKLFF; cdr3_nt: TGTGCCAGCAGCCTCGACAGGGAGGTTGAAAAACTGTTTTTT
j_call: TRBJ1-3; v_call: TRBV10-3; clone_size: .; d_call: .; cdr3_aa: CAISDIASGNTIYF; cdr3_nt: TGTGCCATCAGTGACATAGCCTCTGGAAACACCATATATTTT
j_call: TRBJ1-1; v_call: TRBV27; clone_size: many; d_call: .; cdr3_aa: CASSLFKRGNTEAFF; cdr3_nt: TGTGCCAGCAGTTTATTCAAGAGGGGGAACACTGAAGCTTTCTTT
j_call: TRBJ1-5; v_call: TRBV7-9; clone_size: .; d_call: .; cdr3_aa: CASSPGEEEPYQPQHF; cdr3_nt: TGTGCCAGCAGCCCAGGGGAGGAAGAGCCTTATCAGCCCCAGCATTTT
j_call: TRBJ1-1; v_call: TRBV18; clone_size: .; d_call: .; cdr3_aa: CASSASWTAEAFF; cdr3_nt: TGTGCCAGCTCAGCCTCCTGGACGGCTGAAGCTTTCTTT
j_call: TRBJ2-1; v_call: TRBV6-1; clone_size: .; d_call: .; cdr3_aa: CASTRKVAAENNEQFF; cdr3_nt: TGTGCCAGCACCCGAAAGGTTGCGGCCGAAAACAATGAGCAGTTCTTC
j_call: TRBJ2-7; v_call: TRBV7-2; clone_size: .; d_call: .; cdr3_aa: CASRRNVASYEQYF; cdr3_nt: TGTGCCAGCAGGAGAAACGTCGCCTCCTACGAGCAGTACTTC
j_call: TRBJ2-1; v_call: TRBV7-6; clone_size: many; d_call: .; cdr3_aa: CASSLARGGRNEQFF; cdr3_nt: TGTGCCAGCAGCTTAGCGAGGGGGGGCAGGAATGAGCAGTTCTTC
j_call: TRBJ2-2; v_call: TRBV6-5; clone_size: many; d_call: .; cdr3_aa: CASSYSVSMNTGELFF; cdr3_nt: TGTGCCAGCAGTTATTCTGTTAGCATGAACACCGGGGAGCTGTTTTTT
j_call: TRBJ2-5; v_call: TRBV7-6; clone_size: many; d_call: .; cdr3_aa: CASSLALGETQYF; cdr3_nt: TGTGCCAGCAGCTTAGCCCTTGGGGAGACCCAGTACTTC
j_call: TRBJ2-3; v_call: TRBV5-1; clone_size: few; d_call: TRBD2; cdr3_aa: CASSSRLAVSTDTQYF; cdr3_nt: TGCGCCAGCAGCTCGCGACTAGCGGTTAGCACAGATACGCAGTATTTT
j_call: TRBJ1-6; v_call: TRBV7-6; clone_size: many; d_call: TRBD1; cdr3_aa: CASSSRTGLDSPLHF; cdr3_nt: TGTGCCAGCAGCTCCAGGACAGGCCTGGATTCACCCCTCCACTTT
j_call: TRBJ1-2; v_call: TRBV20-1; clone_size: .; d_call: .; cdr3_aa: CSAQDSENYGYTF; cdr3_nt: TGCAGTGCACAGGACTCGGAGAATTATGGCTACACCTTC
j_call: TRBJ2-2; v_call: TRBV14; clone_size: .; d_call: TRBD2; cdr3_aa: CASSQVAGDNTGELFF; cdr3_nt: TGTGCCAGCAGCCAGGTAGCGGGAGACAACACCGGGGAGCTGTTTTTT
j_call: TRBJ2-3; v_call: TRBV7-2; clone_size: .; d_call: .; cdr3_aa: CASSLITDTQYF; cdr3_nt: TGTGCCAGCAGCTTAATTACGGATACGCAGTATTTT
j_call: TRBJ1-3; v_call: TRBV5-1; clone_size: .; d_call: .; cdr3_aa: CASSGSGNTIYF; cdr3_nt: TGCGCCAGCAGCGGTTCTGGAAACACCATATATTTT
j_call: TRBJ1-4; v_call: TRBV3-1; clone_size: many; d_call: .; cdr3_aa: CASSQDRGATNEKLFF; cdr3_nt: TGTGCCAGCAGCCAAGATCGGGGCGCAACTAATGAAAAACTGTTTTTT
j_call: TRBJ1-4; v_call: TRBV23-1; clone_size: .; d_call: .; cdr3_aa: CASNPEGRPTNEKLFF; cdr3_nt: TGCGCCAGCAACCCGGAGGGCAGACCAACTAATGAAAAACTGTTTTTT
j_call: TRBJ1-1; v_call: TRBV9; clone_size: few; d_call: .; cdr3_aa: CASSVPSFQGSTEAFF; cdr3_nt: TGTGCCAGCAGCGTACCTTCCTTCCAGGGGAGCACTGAAGCTTTCTTT
j_call: TRBJ2-7; v_call: TRBV2; clone_size: many; d_call: TRBD2; cdr3_aa: CASSRTSGGALYGQYF; cdr3_nt: TGTGCCAGCAGTCGGACTAGCGGGGGGGCCCTCTACGGGCAGTACTTC
j_call: TRBJ1-1; v_call: TRBV9; clone_size: .; d_call: .; cdr3_aa: CASNGLGLGTEAFF; cdr3_nt: TGTGCCAGCAATGGTTTAGGGCTGGGCACTGAAGCTTTCTTT
j_call: TRBJ2-1; v_call: TRBV20-1; clone_size: many; d_call: .; cdr3_aa: CSARVRSGRPYNEQFF; cdr3_nt: TGCAGTGCTAGAGTTCGGTCGGGGCGTCCGTACAATGAGCAGTTCTTC
j_call: TRBJ2-5; v_call: TRBV7-3; clone_size: many; d_call: TRBD1; cdr3_aa: CASSAQGVETQYF; cdr3_nt: TGTGCCAGCAGCGCACAGGGGGTGGAGACCCAGTACTTC
j_call: TRBJ2-7; v_call: TRBV19; clone_size: .; d_call: TRBD1; cdr3_aa: CASSPWDRTYEQYF; cdr3_nt: TGTGCCAGTAGTCCATGGGACAGAACCTACGAGCAGTACTTC
j_call: TRBJ1-2; v_call: TRBV6-4; clone_size: many; d_call: TRBD1; cdr3_aa: CASSEDRGVPYYGYTF; cdr3_nt: TGTGCCAGCAGCGAGGACAGGGGGGTTCCGTACTATGGCTACACCTTC
j_call: TRBJ1-2; v_call: TRBV5-1; clone_size: many; d_call: .; cdr3_aa: CASSLNRDSYRFYGYTF; cdr3_nt: TGCGCCAGCAGCCTAAACCGGGACTCATATCGATTCTATGGCTACACCTTC
j_call: TRBJ2-1; v_call: TRBV7-8; clone_size: many; d_call: .; cdr3_aa: CASSLRGQYSSYNEQFF; cdr3_nt: TGTGCCAGCAGCCTACGAGGACAGTACAGTTCCTACAATGAGCAGTTCTTC
j_call: TRBJ1-4; v_call: TRBV30; clone_size: .; d_call: .; cdr3_aa: CAWSPQGTNEKLFF; cdr3_nt: TGTGCCTGGAGTCCACAGGGTACTAATGAAAAACTGTTTTTT
j_call: TRBJ2-5; v_call: TRBV20-1; clone_size: few; d_call: TRBD2; cdr3_aa: CSAVSGGAQETQYF; cdr3_nt: TGCAGTGCTGTTAGCGGGGGGGCCCAAGAGACCCAGTACTTC
j_call: TRBJ2-1; v_call: TRBV19; clone_size: .; d_call: TRBD2; cdr3_aa: CASSIGRLAGAYNEQFF; cdr3_nt: TGTGCCAGTAGTATCGGCCGACTAGCGGGGGCCTACAATGAGCAGTTCTTC
j_call: TRBJ2-6; v_call: TRBV7-2; clone_size: many; d_call: .; cdr3_aa: CASSLWGGTGANVLTF; cdr3_nt: TGTGCCAGCAGCTTATGGGGGGGCACTGGGGCCAACGTCCTGACTTTC
j_call: TRBJ1-1; v_call: TRBV10-3; clone_size: .; d_call: .; cdr3_aa: CAISGPGNTEAFF; cdr3_nt: TGTGCCATCAGCGGTCCAGGGAACACTGAAGCTTTCTTT
j_call: TRBJ2-3; v_call: TRBV6-1; clone_size: few; d_call: TRBD1; cdr3_aa: CASCRSGSLGGGSTDTQYF; cdr3_nt: TGTGCCAGCTGTAGGTCAGGCTCCCTAGGGGGCGGAAGCACAGATACGCAGTATTTT